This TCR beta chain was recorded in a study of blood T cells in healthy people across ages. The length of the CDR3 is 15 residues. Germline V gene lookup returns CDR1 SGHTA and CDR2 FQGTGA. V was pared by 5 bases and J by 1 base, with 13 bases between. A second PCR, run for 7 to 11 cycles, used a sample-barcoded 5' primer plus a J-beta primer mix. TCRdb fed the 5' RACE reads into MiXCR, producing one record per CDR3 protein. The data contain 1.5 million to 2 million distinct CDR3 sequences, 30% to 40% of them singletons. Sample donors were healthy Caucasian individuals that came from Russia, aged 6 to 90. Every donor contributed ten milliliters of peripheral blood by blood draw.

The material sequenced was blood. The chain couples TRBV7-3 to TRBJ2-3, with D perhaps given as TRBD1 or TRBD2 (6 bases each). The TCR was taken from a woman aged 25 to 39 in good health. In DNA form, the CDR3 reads TGTGCCAGCAGCCCCCCGGGGGCCGGCACAGATACGCAGTATTTT. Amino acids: CASSPPGAGTDTQYF.